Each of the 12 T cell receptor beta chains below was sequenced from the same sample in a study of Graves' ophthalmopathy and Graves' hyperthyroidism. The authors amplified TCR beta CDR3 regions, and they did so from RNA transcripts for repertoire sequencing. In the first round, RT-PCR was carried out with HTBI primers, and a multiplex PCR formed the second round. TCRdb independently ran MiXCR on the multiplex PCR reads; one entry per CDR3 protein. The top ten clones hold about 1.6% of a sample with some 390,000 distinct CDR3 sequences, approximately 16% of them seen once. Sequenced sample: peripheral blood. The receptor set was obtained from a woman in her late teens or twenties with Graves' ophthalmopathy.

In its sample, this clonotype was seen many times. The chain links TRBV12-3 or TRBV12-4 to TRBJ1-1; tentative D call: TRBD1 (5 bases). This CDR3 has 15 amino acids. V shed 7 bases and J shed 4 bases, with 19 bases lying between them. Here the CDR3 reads CASTQLGGGGTEAFF. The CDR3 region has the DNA TGTGCCAGCACCCAACTTGGGGGGGGAGGCACTGAAGCTTTCTTT.

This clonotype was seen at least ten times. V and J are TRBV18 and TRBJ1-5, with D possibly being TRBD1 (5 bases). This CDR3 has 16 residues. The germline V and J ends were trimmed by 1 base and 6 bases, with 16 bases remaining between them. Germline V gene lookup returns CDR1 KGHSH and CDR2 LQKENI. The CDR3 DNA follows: TGTGCCAGCTCACCACTGGGGGTGAAGGGGCGTCAGCCCCAGCATTTT. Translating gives CASSPLGVKGRQPQHF.

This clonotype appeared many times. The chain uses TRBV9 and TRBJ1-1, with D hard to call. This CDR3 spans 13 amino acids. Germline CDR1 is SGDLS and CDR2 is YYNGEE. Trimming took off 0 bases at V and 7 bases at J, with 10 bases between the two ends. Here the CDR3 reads CASSVGTEGEAFF. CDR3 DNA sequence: TGTGCCAGCAGCGTAGGGACGGAAGGTGAAGCTTTCTTT.

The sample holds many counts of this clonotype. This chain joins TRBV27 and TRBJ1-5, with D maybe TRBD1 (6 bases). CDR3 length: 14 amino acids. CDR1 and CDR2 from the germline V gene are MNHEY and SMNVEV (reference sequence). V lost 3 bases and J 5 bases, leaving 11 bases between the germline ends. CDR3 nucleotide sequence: TGTGCCAGCAGTTTTAGGGGGTCTTATCAGCCCCAGCATTTT. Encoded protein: CASSFRGSYQPQHF.

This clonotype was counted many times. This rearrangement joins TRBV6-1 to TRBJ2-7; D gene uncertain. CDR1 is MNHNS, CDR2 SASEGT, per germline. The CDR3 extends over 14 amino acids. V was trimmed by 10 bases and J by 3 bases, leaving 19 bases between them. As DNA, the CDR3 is TGTGCCACCTTAAGCGTCGGATATGTCTACGAGCAGTACTTC. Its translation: CATLSVGYVYEQYF.

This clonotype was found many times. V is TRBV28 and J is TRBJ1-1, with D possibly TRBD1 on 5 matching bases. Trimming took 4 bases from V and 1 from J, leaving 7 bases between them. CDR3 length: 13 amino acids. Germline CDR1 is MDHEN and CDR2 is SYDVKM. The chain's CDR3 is CASSWGENTEAFF. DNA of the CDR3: TGTGCCAGCAGTTGGGGCGAGAACACTGAAGCTTTCTTT. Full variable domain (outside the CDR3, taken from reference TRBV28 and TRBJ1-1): DVKVTQSSRYLVKRTGEKVFLECVQDMDHENMFWYRQDPGLGLRLIYFSYDVKMKEKGDIPEGYSVSREKKERFSLILESASTNQTSMYLCASSWGENTEAFFGQGTRLTVV.

The CDR3 region is CAWNDGPNQPQHF. The DNA for the CDR3 is TGTGCCTGGAACGACGGACCCAATCAGCCCCAGCATTTT. The chain links TRBV30 to TRBJ1-5; D is uncertain. Germline V gene lookup returns CDR1 GTSNPN and CDR2 SVGIG (reference sequence). The CDR3 covers 13 residues. Trimming removed 4 bases from V and 3 bases from J, with 10 bases in between.

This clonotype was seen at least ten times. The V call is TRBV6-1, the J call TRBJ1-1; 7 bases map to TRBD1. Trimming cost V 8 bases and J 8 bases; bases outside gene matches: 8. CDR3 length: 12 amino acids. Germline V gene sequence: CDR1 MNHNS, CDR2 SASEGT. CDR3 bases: TGTGCCAGCGGAACAGGGGCCCTCGAAGCTTTCTTT. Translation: CASGTGALEAFF.

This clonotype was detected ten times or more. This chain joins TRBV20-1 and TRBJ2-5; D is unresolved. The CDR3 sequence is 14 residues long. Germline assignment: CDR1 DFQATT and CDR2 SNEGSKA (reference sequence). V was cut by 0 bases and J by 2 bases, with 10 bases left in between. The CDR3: CSARESRRQETQYF. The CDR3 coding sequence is TGCAGTGCTAGAGAATCGAGGCGTCAAGAGACCCAGTACTTC.

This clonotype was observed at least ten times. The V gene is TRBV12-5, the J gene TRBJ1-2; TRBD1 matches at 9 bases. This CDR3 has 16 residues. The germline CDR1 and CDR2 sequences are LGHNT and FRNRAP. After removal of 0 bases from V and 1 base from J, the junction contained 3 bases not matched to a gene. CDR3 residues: CASGLVTGGGNYGYTF. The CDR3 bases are TGTGCTAGTGGTTTGGTGACAGGGGGGGGTAACTATGGCTACACCTTC.

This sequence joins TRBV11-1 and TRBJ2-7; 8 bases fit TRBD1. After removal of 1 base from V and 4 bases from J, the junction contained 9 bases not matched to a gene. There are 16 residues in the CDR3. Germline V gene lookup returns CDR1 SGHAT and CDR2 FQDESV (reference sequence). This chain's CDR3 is CASSLGVGQGAYEQYF. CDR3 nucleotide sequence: TGTGCCAGCAGCTTAGGAGTGGGGCAGGGGGCTTACGAGCAGTACTTC.

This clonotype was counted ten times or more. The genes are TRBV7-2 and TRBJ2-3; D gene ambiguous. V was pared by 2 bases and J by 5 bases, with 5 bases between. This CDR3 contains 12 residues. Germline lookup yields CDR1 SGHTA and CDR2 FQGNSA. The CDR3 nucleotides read TGTGCCAGCAGCTTACTCCTAGATACGCAGTATTTT. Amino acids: CASSLLLDTQYF.